The 14 T cell receptor beta chains in this list originate from one sample, sequenced in a study of blood T cell repertoires in COVID-19. Only in-frame clones appear in the TCRdb table, and some are missing; sequencing was by immunoSEQ multiplex PCR. This table has approximately 450,000 clones, 80% to 90% appearing once. The sequenced material came from PBMCs or T cells enriched from blood (not recorded which). These receptors all come from a man aged 30 to 45 who had recovered from COVID-19.

The V gene is TRBV9, the J gene TRBJ2-2; no firm D call. Germline V gene sequence: CDR1 SGDLS, CDR2 YYNGEE. The CDR3 extends over 13 amino acids. V was pared by 2 bases and J by 8 bases, with 10 bases between. The CDR3 coding sequence is TGTGCCAGCAGCGTGCGGTCCTCGGGGGAGCTGTTTTTT. Translating gives CASSVRSSGELFF.

CDR3 bases: TGTGCCAGCGTCCAAGGACAGGGTCAATCCTACGAGCAGTACTTC. Translation gives CASVQGQGQSYEQYF. This sequence joins TRBV6-5 and TRBJ2-7, with 8 positions matching TRBD1. CDR1 and CDR2 (germline): MNHEY, SVGAGI. Trimming at V came to 8 bases and at J to 1 base, leaving 10 bases not matched to a gene. The CDR3 sequence is 15 residues long.

The gene calls are TRBV2 and TRBJ2-1, with TRBD1 as a possible D gene (6 bases). The CDR3 is 14 residues long. Germline assignment: CDR1 SNHLY and CDR2 FYNNEI. With 9 bases removed from V and 1 base from J, the gap between germline ends came to 13 bases. CDR3 DNA: TGTGCCAGGGACCGGGACAATTCCTACAATGAGCAGTTCTTC. Translation: CARDRDNSYNEQFF.

Note on this clone: The junction shows a germline mismatch at one end, possibly a read error. The chain links TRBV27 to TRBJ1-1; 7 bases line up with TRBD1. The CDR3 spans 14 residues. In germline, CDR1 is MNHEY, CDR2 SMNVEV (reference sequence). The CDR3 DNA is TGTGCCAGCAGTCTAGGACAGGCCGGGACTGCAGCTTTCTTT. Its translation: CASSLGQAGTAAFF.

The CDR3 DNA follows: TGTGCTAGTGGTAGGGACAGGGTCGGAACTAATGAAAAACTGTTTTTT. Its protein is CASGRDRVGTNEKLFF. The J gene is TRBJ1-4, the V gene TRBV12-5; 9 bases agree with TRBD1. With 5 bases clipped from V and 1 base from J, the junction kept 5 bases outside the gene matches. Germline V gene sequence: CDR1 LGHNT, CDR2 FRNRAP. There are 16 residues in the CDR3.

The gene calls are TRBV14 and TRBJ2-7; weak D call: TRBD1 (5 bases). CDR1 and CDR2 (germline): SGHDN, FVKESK. CDR3 length: 15 residues. Deletions cut 2 bases from V and 2 bases from J, with 13 bases between. The CDR3 nucleotides are TGTGCCAGCAGCCAATTTTATCAGGGTGCCTACGAGCAGTACTTC. This gives the protein CASSQFYQGAYEQYF.

The CDR3 protein is CASSAGQGANSPLHF. The CDR3 DNA follows: TGTGCCAGCAGCGCTGGACAGGGGGCCAATTCACCCCTCCACTTT. The V gene is TRBV9, the J gene TRBJ1-6; 11 nucleotides line up with TRBD1. Germline assignment: CDR1 SGDLS and CDR2 YYNGEE. The J segment lost 7 bases and the V segment lost 3 bases, leaving 3 bases of the junction unmatched. The CDR3 runs 15 residues.

This chain connects TRBV4-2 to TRBJ2-7; 10 nucleotides line up with TRBD1. CDR3 length equals 15 residues. CDR1 and CDR2 (germline): LGHNA, YNFKEQ. V shed 1 base and J 11 bases; nucleotides not matched to a gene: 11. In DNA form, the CDR3 reads TGTGCCAGCAGCCAAGTCGACAGGGGGCGGTCAAGAAAGTACTTC. Translating it yields CASSQVDRGRSRKYF.

The chain employs TRBV11-2 and TRBJ2-1, with 8 bases lining up with TRBD2. V gave up 5 bases and J gave up 0 bases; unmatched junction bases: 12. The CDR3 sequence is 18 residues long. Looked up from germline, CDR1 is SGHAT and CDR2 is FQNNGV. The CDR3: CASSLIAGPRSSYNEQFF. The CDR3, as DNA: TGTGCCAGCAGCCTGATAGCGGGACCCAGAAGCTCCTACAATGAGCAGTTCTTC.

The chain employs TRBV10-1 and TRBJ2-7, with D possibly being TRBD1 (6 bases). CDR1 is WNHNN, CDR2 SYGVQD, per germline (reference sequence). V lost 4 bases and J 3 bases, leaving 16 bases between the germline ends. There are 15 residues in the CDR3. The CDR3 loop is CASSAAHRESYEQYF. The CDR3 nucleotides read TGCGCCAGCAGTGCAGCCCACAGGGAGAGCTACGAGCAGTACTTC.

The chain uses TRBV10-2 and TRBJ2-7; 14 bases map to TRBD2. This CDR3 has 15 amino acids. Germline V CDR1 and CDR2: WSHSY, SAAADI. J gave up 7 bases and V 6 bases, and 8 bases lay outside the gene matches. CDR3 in DNA: TGCGCCAGCAGGGCGGGACTAGCGGGAGAGAGGGAGCAGTACTTC. It encodes CASRAGLAGEREQYF.

This clone has more than one count but fewer than ten. This chain uses TRBV18 with TRBJ1-5, with TRBD1 identical over 9 bases. Germline V gene sequence: CDR1 KGHSH, CDR2 LQKENI. This CDR3 has 17 amino acids. V lost 6 bases, J lost 5 bases, and 14 bases stayed unmatched. The CDR3 bases are TGTGCCAGCTCTACCCGTCCACCGGGACAGGGACATCAGCCCCAGCATTTT. Translation: CASSTRPPGQGHQPQHF. Full variable domain (missing parts from reference TRBV18 and TRBJ1-5): NAGVMQNPRHLVRRRGQEARLRCSPMKGHSHVYWYRQLPEEGLKFMVYLQKENIIDESGMPKERFSAEFPKEGPSILRIQQVVRGDSAAYFCASSTRPPGQGHQPQHFGDGTRLSIL.

This clone was observed a single time. The CDR3 region is CASSLRTGLAETQYF. The CDR3 nucleotides are TGTGCCAGCAGCTTAAGGACAGGGTTGGCCGAGACCCAGTACTTC. The J gene is TRBJ2-5, the V gene TRBV7-2; 8 bases are shared with TRBD1. V lost 2 bases, J lost 5 bases, and 7 bases stayed unmatched. This CDR3 spans 15 amino acids. Germline loops: CDR1 SGHTA, CDR2 FQGNSA.

V is TRBV4-1 and J is TRBJ1-2; possible D gene TRBD1, 5 bases. CDR1 and CDR2 from the germline V gene are MGHRA and YSYEKL. V was clipped by 0 bases and J by 3 bases, with 8 bases between them. CDR3 length: 14 residues. The CDR3: CASSQEAGDYGYTF. For the CDR3, the DNA is TGCGCCAGCAGCCAAGAGGCGGGGGACTATGGCTACACCTTC.